This T cell receptor beta chain comes out of a study of beta chain features in type 1 diabetes. Sequenced material consisted of expressed TCRB transcripts (all of the isolated RNA was reverse transcribed). Clones were sequenced by immunoSEQ multiplex PCR, and TCRdb holds only the in-frame ones, with some missing. The sample holds nearly 700,000 clones; around an eighth are singletons and the top ten take about 0.02%. In total, each donor contributed a single heparinised blood draw that averaged around 100 mL. This clone appeared a single time. Its antigen is not identified. Study findings and constraints: Among all four CD4+ subsets, Type 1 diabetes patients had TCRB CDR3s that were moderately but significantly shorter.

The clonotype was recovered from a man aged 18 to 30 with type 1 diabetes. Sequenced input: naive CD4+ T cells from blood.

In DNA form, the CDR3 reads TGTGCCAGCAGTTTTGGGGAAAATTCACCCCTCCACTTT. Its protein is CASSFGENSPLHF. The chain couples TRBV5-4 to TRBJ1-6; D gene uncertain. CDR1 is SGHNT, CDR2 YYREEE, per germline (reference sequence). The CDR3 has 13 amino acids. The V gene lost 5 bases and the J gene lost 7 bases, with 10 bases spanning the gap.